Reported below is one T cell receptor (beta chain). In the original processing: Quantification of nucleated cells was approximated via reference gene primer amplification. The table came from immunoSEQ multiplex PCR; TCRdb's copy has only in-frame clones and leaves some out. The V and J calls and clone size were taken over from that table, and D and trimming were inferred from the DNA. The data hold hundreds of thousands of clones, with over 75% observed a single time. Looked up from germline, CDR1 is MNHEY and CDR2 is SVGAGI. This CDR3 is 14 amino acids long. The V end was cut by 6 bases, the J end by 0 bases, with 11 bases between. Participant-given clinical history determined each cohort assignment. This sample stems from a study of blood T cell repertoires in COVID-19. At the level of the study: There were acute and convalescent COVID-19 samples, and they came from the United States, Italy and Spain. The analysed material was cDNA or gDNA that came from T cells, B-cell-depleted T cells, or PBMCs.

This rearrangement joins TRBV6-5 to TRBJ1-1; D uncertain. The sequenced sample consisted of PBMCs or T cells enriched from blood (not recorded which). This receptor was taken from a woman aged 40-49 years with acute COVID-19. The CDR3 spells CASSTNPMNTEAFF. The CDR3 DNA is TGTGCCAGCAGCACTAATCCGATGAACACTGAAGCTTTCTTT.